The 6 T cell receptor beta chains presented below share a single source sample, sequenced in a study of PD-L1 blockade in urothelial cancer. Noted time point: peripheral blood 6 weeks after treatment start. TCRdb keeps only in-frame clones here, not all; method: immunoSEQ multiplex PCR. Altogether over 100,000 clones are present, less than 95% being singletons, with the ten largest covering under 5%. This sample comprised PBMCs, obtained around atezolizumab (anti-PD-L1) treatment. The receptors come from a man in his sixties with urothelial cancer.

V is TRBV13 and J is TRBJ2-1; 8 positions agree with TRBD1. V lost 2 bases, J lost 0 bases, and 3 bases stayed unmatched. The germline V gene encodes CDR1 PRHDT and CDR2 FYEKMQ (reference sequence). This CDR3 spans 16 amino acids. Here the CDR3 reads CASSLWTGPSYNEQFF. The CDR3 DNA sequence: TGTGCCAGCAGCTTATGGACAGGGCCCTCCTACAATGAGCAGTTCTTC.

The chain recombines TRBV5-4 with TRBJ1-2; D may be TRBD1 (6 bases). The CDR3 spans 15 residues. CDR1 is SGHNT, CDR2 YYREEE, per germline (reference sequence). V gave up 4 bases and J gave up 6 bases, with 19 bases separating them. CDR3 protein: CASSATGSGSDGYTF. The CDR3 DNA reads TGTGCCAGCAGCGCGACAGGAAGCGGGAGTGATGGCTACACCTTC.

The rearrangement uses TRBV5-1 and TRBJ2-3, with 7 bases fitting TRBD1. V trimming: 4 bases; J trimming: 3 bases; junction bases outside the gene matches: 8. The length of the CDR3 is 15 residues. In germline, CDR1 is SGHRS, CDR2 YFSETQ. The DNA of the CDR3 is TGCGCCAGCAGCCCTAACGCAGGGGGTACAGATACGCAGTATTTT. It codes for CASSPNAGGTDTQYF.

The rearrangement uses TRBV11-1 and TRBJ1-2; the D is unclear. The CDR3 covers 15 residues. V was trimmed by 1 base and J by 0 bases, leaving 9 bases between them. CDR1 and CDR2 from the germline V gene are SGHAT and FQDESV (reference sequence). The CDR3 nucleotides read TGTGCCAGCAGCTTAGGGCCTCTTTCTAACTATGGCTACACCTTC. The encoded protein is CASSLGPLSNYGYTF.

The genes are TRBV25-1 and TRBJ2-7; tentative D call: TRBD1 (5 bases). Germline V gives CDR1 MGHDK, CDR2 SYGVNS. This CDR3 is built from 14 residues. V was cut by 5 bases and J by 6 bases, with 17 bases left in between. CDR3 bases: TGTGCCAGCAGTTTGATTGGGGCGTCCGTCGAGCAGTACTTC. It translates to CASSLIGASVEQYF.

In DNA, the CDR3 is TGTGCCAGCAGTGAAACAGGGGGCTATGGCAATCAGCCCCAGCATTTT. It is translated as CASSETGGYGNQPQHF. The rearrangement joins TRBV6-1 to TRBJ1-5, with 9 nucleotides matching TRBD1. The CDR3 is made up of 16 amino acids. V gave up 2 bases and J gave up 2 bases; unmatched junction bases: 4. From germline, CDR1 is MNHNS and CDR2 SASEGT.